The T cell receptor (beta chain) under discussion was sequenced for a study of T cells after yellow fever vaccination. At the level of the study: Fractions with few cells were prepared using SMART-Seq v4 Ultra Low Input.

Findings and limits, study-wide: Peak timing came faster in the weaker secondary response, day 5 versus 15. CD4 and CD8 compartments shared a small share of clonotypes.

A single record per CDR3 protein comes from TCRdb applying MiXCR to the 5' RACE reads. The data show fewer than 650,000 distinct CDR3 sequences, 20% to 25% seen once. Germline assignment: CDR1 SEHNR and CDR2 FQNEAQ (reference sequence). V was cut by 8 bases and J by 2 bases, with 12 bases left in between. CDR3 length equals 13 residues. This clonotype was counted many times. Its target is unknown. The TCR sequence derives from a man between 18 and 29 years old who received the YFV17D yellow fever vaccine. The specimen was PBMCs, collected approximately 20 days after the first yellow fever vaccination. This chain joins TRBV7-9 and TRBJ2-5; TRBD2 might be the D (7 bases). In DNA, the CDR3 is TGTGCCAGCGAAGGGGGGGGTCAAGAGACCCAGTACTTC. It is translated as CASEGGGQETQYF.